The 17 T cell receptor beta chains below were found in one sample sequenced in a study of cytomegalovirus exposure and HLA in healthy donors. Both 60 Vbeta primers and 13 Jbeta primers went into the PCR. Here immunoSEQ multiplex PCR was the method, and the copy in TCRdb shows in-frame clones only, minus some. This sample carries approximately 130,000 clones, 80% to 85% of them seen once, and the ten largest clones take 0.7%. Material for sequencing was PBMCs. The receptors originated from a man aged 18 to 30 in good health and CMV-seronegative.

The chain is built from TRBV29-1 and TRBJ1-2; no firm D call. Trimming took 3 bases from V and 6 from J, leaving 17 bases between them. This CDR3 contains 14 residues. The V gene's germline CDR1 is SQVTM and CDR2 ANQGSEA. CDR3 amino acids: CSVDKSGRMNGYTF. CDR3 nucleotide sequence: TGCAGCGTTGACAAAAGCGGGAGGATGAATGGCTACACCTTC.

This chain joins TRBV20-1 and TRBJ2-7; TRBD2 is a possible D gene (6 bases). V was shortened by 5 bases and J by 4 bases, with 9 bases between the two germline ends. The germline CDR1 and CDR2 sequences are DFQATT and SNEGSKA (reference sequence). The CDR3 sequence is 11 residues long. In DNA form, the CDR3 reads TGCAGTGCTGGGGGGTCTTACGAGCAGTACTTC. This translates into CSAGGSYEQYF.

This clone was observed once. V and J are TRBV9 and TRBJ2-3, with 10 nucleotides matching TRBD2. This CDR3 contains 15 residues. V was clipped by 3 bases and J by 10 bases; unmatched bases: 11. Germline assignment: CDR1 SGDLS and CDR2 YYNGEE. The chain's CDR3 is CASSASGGLSTPQYF. The CDR3 region has the DNA TGTGCCAGCAGCGCTAGCGGGGGTCTATCTACACCGCAGTATTTT.

DNA for the CDR3: TGTGCCAGCAGCTTCCAGGGGGGCCCTTACAATGAGCAGTTCTTC. It yields the protein CASSFQGGPYNEQFF. The rearrangement links TRBV7-6 to TRBJ2-1; D is perhaps TRBD1 (7 bases). The germline gives CDR1 SGHVS, CDR2 FNYEAQ. The CDR3 consists of 15 residues. V lost 3 bases, J lost 4 bases, and 13 bases lay in between.

The chain carries TRBV2 and TRBJ1-1; unclear D gene. V gave up 8 bases and J gave up 10 bases, with 17 bases separating them. The germline V gene has CDR1 SNHLY and CDR2 FYNNEI. The CDR3 runs to 12 residues. In DNA form, the CDR3 reads TGTGCCAGCCCGCGCCCAGACACAGTAGCTTTCTTT. Translation gives CASPRPDTVAFF.

The chain employs TRBV6-1 and TRBJ1-4, with D hard to call. This CDR3 contains 14 residues. V was clipped by 2 bases and J by 8 bases, with 12 bases between them. Germline CDR1 is MNHNS and CDR2 is SASEGT. The DNA of the CDR3 is TGTGCCAGCAGTGAACGAACCTTACGGGAAAAACTGTTTTTT. This sequence encodes CASSERTLREKLFF.

This clone was seen a single time. The rearrangement links TRBV7-8 to TRBJ2-7; TRBD2 is a possible D gene (5 bases). Trimming pared 3 bases from V and 0 bases from J, leaving 12 bases between. Germline CDR1 SGHVS, CDR2 FQNEAQ. The CDR3 is made up of 15 amino acids. CDR3 in amino acids: CASSFVVRDSYEQYF. The CDR3 DNA reads TGTGCCAGCAGCTTTGTAGTTCGGGACTCCTACGAGCAGTACTTC.

The chain recombines TRBV19 with TRBJ1-1; 9 bases align to TRBD1. The V gene end was trimmed by 5 bases and the J gene end by 4 bases; junction bases not matched to a gene: 11. The CDR3 has 16 residues. The germline V gene has CDR1 LNHDA and CDR2 SQIVND (reference sequence). The CDR3 bases are TGTGCCAGTAGTTTAGGACAGGGGTTTGGAGGCACTGAAGCTTTCTTT. This encodes CASSLGQGFGGTEAFF.

The chain combines TRBV7-9 with TRBJ1-2; D not resolved. V lost 4 bases, J lost 3 bases, and 12 bases lay in between. Per the germline V gene, CDR1 is SEHNR and CDR2 is FQNEAQ (reference sequence). CDR3 length: 14 residues. CDR3 sequence reads: CASSSGEEHYGYTF. The CDR3 DNA is TGTGCCAGCAGCTCCGGGGAGGAACACTATGGCTACACCTTC.

As for this clone: Other DNA sequences in this sample translate to the same CDR3. The chain carries TRBV6-1 and TRBJ1-5, with D possibly matching TRBD1 (5 bases). The CDR3 contains 15 residues. Trimming shortened V by 0 bases and J by 5 bases, and 11 bases separated the two germline ends. Germline V lookup: CDR1 MNHNS, CDR2 SASEGT. DNA for the CDR3: TGTGCCAGCAGTGAAGCCGGGGGAACTCATCAGCCCCAGCATTTT. Translated: CASSEAGGTHQPQHF.

This clone was detected only a few times. The chain has TRBV10-3 and TRBJ1-2, with 7 bases identical to TRBD1. The CDR3 runs 12 residues. Unmatched junction bases numbered 3, after V lost 3 bases and J lost 8 bases. Germline CDR1 ENHRY, CDR2 SYGVKD. CDR3 sequence (DNA): TGTGCCATCAGTGACAGGGGGGAAGGCTACACCTTC. It yields the protein CAISDRGEGYTF.

The chain is built from TRBV27 and TRBJ2-7; D is unresolved. Trimming cost V 0 bases and J 5 bases, with 17 bases left between them. The CDR3 totals 16 residues. CDR1 is MNHEY, CDR2 SMNVEV, per germline (reference sequence). The chain's CDR3 is CASSLSKPPGLNEQYF. CDR3 bases: TGTGCCAGCAGTTTATCGAAGCCCCCAGGTCTCAACGAGCAGTACTTC.

This clone has a handful of counts. This rearrangement joins TRBV6-5 to TRBJ2-7, with 10 bases matching TRBD1. The CDR3 spans 14 residues. Germline trimming cut 5 bases from V and 9 bases from J; bases unmatched to any gene: 10. Germline V CDR1 and CDR2: MNHEY, SVGAGI. The CDR3 sequence is CASSRGQGLPRQYF. The CDR3 nucleotides are TGTGCCAGCAGTCGGGGACAGGGGCTTCCGCGGCAGTACTTC.

V and J are TRBV6-1 and TRBJ1-1; D not resolved. Germline V gene lookup returns CDR1 MNHNS and CDR2 SASEGT. V gave up 4 bases and J gave up 0 bases, with 9 bases separating them. The CDR3 spans 14 residues. CDR3 coding DNA: TGTGCCAGCAGTGTTAGCCGAGTGAACACTGAAGCTTTCTTT. It codes for CASSVSRVNTEAFF.

CDR3 nucleotides: TGTGCCAGTAGTGCGAGGACAGGGAGGCCGTATGAGCAGTTCTTC. Amino acids: CASSARTGRPYEQFF. V and J are TRBV19 and TRBJ2-1, with 8 bases fitting TRBD1. V shed 5 bases, J shed 8 bases, and the junction held 11 bases outside the gene matches. The CDR3 spans 15 residues. Germline V gives CDR1 LNHDA, CDR2 SQIVND (reference sequence). The full variable domain, rest sourced from reference TRBV19 and TRBJ2-1, is DGGITQSPKYLFRKEGQNVTLSCEQNLNHDAMYWYRQDPGQGLRLIYYSQIVNDFQKGDIAEGYSVSREKKESFPLTVTSAQKNPTAFYLCASSARTGRPYEQFFGPGTRLTVL.

The chain couples TRBV9 to TRBJ1-5; D is unresolved. Deletions cut 0 bases from V and 3 bases from J, with 7 bases between. CDR3 size: 14 residues. Germline CDR1 is SGDLS and CDR2 is YYNGEE. As DNA, the CDR3 is TGTGCCAGCAGCGTAGGGGCCCCCAATCAGCCCCAGCATTTT. Its protein is CASSVGAPNQPQHF.

The chain couples TRBV14 to TRBJ2-7, with a tentative D call TRBD1 (6 bases). This CDR3 is 15 amino acids long. The germline V gene has CDR1 SGHDN and CDR2 FVKESK. V dropped 3 bases and J dropped 3 bases, with 15 bases sitting between them. The CDR3 nucleotides are TGTGCCAGCAGCCATCCCGACAGGAATTACTACGAGCAGTACTTC. Protein sequence: CASSHPDRNYYEQYF.